The clone carrying this TCR beta chain was seen many times. For TCR beta, libraries came from iRepertoire HTBI primers and Arm-PCR of CDR3 regions. TCRdb re-called the multiplex PCR reads with MiXCR, one entry per CDR3 protein. The table shows under 800,000 distinct CDR3 sequences, with approximately 15% occurring only once. V was trimmed by 7 bases and J by 7 bases, leaving 21 bases between them. The V gene's germline CDR1 is MDHEN and CDR2 SYDVKM. This CDR3 region has 15 residues. Time point indicated: newly diagnosed GD, antithyroid drugs for less than 3 months. From PBMCs, RNA was extracted and then used to make the TCR library. The data were obtained in a study of regulatory T cells in long-lasting Graves disease. The same sample was also studied in work on T cells in Graves' hyperthyroidism and ophthalmopathy.

The receptor comes from a woman younger than 45 with Graves disease. The sample was peripheral blood mononuclear cells (PBMCs), taken at new diagnosis, from a patient treated with antithyroid drugs. V and J are TRBV28 and TRBJ2-3; no definite D call. In DNA form, the CDR3 reads TGTGCCAGCAAGGGTTGGTCCGAGTTGGAAAATACGCAGTATTTT. Protein: CASKGWSELENTQYF.